This T cell receptor beta chain was retrieved from a study of PD-1 blockade in classical Hodgkin lymphoma. Worth noting for this clone: The antigen remains undetermined.

The germline V gene encodes CDR1 SEHNR and CDR2 FQNEAQ (reference sequence). The CDR3 is 18 residues long. V lost 0 bases, J lost 7 bases, and 24 bases lay in between. Some clones are missing from TCRdb's copy, which holds only in-frame ones; the method was immunoSEQ multiplex PCR. Of 30,000 to 45,000 clones listed, over 80% were seen once; the top ten hold approximately 8.8%. Brentuximab vedotin exposure varied, and every patient relapsed after autologous stem cell transplantation. Whole-study results and caveats: Patients who responded completely had about the same baseline diversity as newly diagnosed patients. Baseline TCR diversity was reportedly lower in newly diagnosed patients than healthy donors.

This receptor was taken from a human donor with classical Hodgkin lymphoma. The sequencing here drew on peripheral blood mononuclear cells (PBMCs), taken at baseline. The J gene is TRBJ1-2, the V gene TRBV7-9, with no clear D. CDR3 in DNA: TGTGCCAGCAGCTTAGCGCAAGGGTTGAGTTCTGGGGAGCGTGGCTACACCTTC. Amino acids: CASSLAQGLSSGERGYTF.